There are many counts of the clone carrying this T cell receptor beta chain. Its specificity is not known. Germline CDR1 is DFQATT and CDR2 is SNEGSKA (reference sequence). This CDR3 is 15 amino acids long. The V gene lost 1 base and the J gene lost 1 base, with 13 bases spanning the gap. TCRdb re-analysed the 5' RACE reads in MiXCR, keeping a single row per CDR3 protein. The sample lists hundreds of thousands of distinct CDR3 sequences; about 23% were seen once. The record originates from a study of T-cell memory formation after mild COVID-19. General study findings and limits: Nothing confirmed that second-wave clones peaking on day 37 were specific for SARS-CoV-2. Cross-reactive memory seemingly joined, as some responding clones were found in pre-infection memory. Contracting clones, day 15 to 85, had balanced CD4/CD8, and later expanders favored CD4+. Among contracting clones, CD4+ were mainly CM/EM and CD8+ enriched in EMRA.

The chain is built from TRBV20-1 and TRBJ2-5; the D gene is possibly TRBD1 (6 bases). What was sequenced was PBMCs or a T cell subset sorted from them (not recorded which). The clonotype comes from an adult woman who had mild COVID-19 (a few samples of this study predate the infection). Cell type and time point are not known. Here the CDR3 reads CSARVPGQPQETQYF. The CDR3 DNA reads TGCAGTGCTAGAGTTCCGGGACAACCCCAAGAGACCCAGTACTTC.